This note documents a single T cell receptor beta chain sequence. No antigen is known for it. Generated by immunoSEQ multiplex PCR, the TCRdb table keeps only in-frame clones and is missing some. The data contain about 22,000 clones, approximately 94% of them singletons. Surgery cases with the highest brain T cell transcript signatures were chosen for sequencing. This CDR3 has 14 residues. Germline V lookup: CDR1 ENHRY, CDR2 SYGVKD. V dropped 2 bases and J dropped 6 bases, with 8 bases sitting between them. The sample comes from a study of brain T cells in children with intractable seizures. Notes on the study in general: Only CDR3 sequence similarity suggested viral specificity, without known HCMV serostatus.

Sequenced material: peripheral blood, taken at surgery. This sequence joins TRBV10-3 and TRBJ1-6; no clear D gene. This receptor was obtained from a boy between 5 and 17 years old with focal cortical dysplasia and intractable seizures. Here the CDR3 DNA reads TGTGCCATCAGTGAGACAGAGACTAATTCACCCCTCCACTTT. Protein: CAISETETNSPLHF.